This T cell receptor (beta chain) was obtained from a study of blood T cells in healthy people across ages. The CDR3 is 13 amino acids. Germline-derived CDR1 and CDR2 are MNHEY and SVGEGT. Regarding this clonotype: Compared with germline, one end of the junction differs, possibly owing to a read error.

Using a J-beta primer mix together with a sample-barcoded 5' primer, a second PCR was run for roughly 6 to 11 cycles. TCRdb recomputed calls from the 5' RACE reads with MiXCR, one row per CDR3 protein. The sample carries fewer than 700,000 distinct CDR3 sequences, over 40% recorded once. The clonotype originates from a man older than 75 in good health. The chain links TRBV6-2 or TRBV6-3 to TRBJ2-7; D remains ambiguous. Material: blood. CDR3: CVSKQSANYEQYF. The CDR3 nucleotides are TGTGTCAGCAAGCAAAGCGCGAACTACGAGCAGTACTTC.